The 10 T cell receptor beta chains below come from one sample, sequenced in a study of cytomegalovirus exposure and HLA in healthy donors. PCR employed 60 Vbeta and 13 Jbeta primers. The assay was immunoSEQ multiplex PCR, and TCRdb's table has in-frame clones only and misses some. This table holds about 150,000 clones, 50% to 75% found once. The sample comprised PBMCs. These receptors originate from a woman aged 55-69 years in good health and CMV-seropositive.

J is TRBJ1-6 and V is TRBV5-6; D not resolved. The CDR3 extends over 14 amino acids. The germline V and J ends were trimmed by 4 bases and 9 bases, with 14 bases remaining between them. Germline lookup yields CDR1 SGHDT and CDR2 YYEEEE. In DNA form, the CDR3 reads TGTGCCAGCAGCGTGCCTGAGGCATCTTCACCCCTCCACTTT. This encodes CASSVPEASSPLHF.

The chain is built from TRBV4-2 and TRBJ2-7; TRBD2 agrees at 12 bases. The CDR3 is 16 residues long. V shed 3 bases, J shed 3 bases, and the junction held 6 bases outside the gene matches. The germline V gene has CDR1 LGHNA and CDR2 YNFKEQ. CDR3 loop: CASSQDTSGRIYEQYF. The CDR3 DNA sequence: TGTGCCAGCAGCCAGGACACTAGCGGGAGGATCTACGAGCAGTACTTC.

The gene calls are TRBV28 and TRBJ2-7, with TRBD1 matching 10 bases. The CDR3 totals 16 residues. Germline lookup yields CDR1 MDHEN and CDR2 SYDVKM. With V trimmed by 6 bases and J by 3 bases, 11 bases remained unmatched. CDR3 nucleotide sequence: TGTGCCAGCAGAACTTTCCGGGACAGGGGTCGCTACGAGCAGTACTTC. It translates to CASRTFRDRGRYEQYF.

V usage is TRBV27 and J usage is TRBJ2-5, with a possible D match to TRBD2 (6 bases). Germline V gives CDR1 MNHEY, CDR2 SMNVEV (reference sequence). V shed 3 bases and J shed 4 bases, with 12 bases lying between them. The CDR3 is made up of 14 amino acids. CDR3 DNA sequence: TGTGCCAGCAGTTTCGGAGGGCCATCAGAGACCCAGTACTTC. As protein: CASSFGGPSETQYF.

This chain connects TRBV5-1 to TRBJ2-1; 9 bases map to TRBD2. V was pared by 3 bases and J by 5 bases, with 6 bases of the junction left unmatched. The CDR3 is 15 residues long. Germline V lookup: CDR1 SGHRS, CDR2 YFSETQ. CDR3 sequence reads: CASSSSGLANNEQFF. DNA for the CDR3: TGCGCCAGCAGCTCAAGCGGACTAGCGAACAATGAGCAGTTCTTC. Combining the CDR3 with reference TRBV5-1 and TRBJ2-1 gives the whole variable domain KAGVTQTPRYLIKTRGQQVTLSCSPISGHRSVSWYQQTPGQGLQFLFEYFSETQRNKGNFPGRFSGRQFSNSRSEMNVSTLELGDSALYLCASSSSGLANNEQFFGPGTRLTVL.

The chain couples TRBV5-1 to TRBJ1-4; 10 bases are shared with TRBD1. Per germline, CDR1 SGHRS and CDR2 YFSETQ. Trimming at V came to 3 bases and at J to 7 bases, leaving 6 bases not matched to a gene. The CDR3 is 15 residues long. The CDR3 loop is CASSSTGGGIEKLFF. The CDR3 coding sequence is TGCGCCAGCAGCTCGACAGGGGGCGGGATTGAAAAACTGTTTTTT.

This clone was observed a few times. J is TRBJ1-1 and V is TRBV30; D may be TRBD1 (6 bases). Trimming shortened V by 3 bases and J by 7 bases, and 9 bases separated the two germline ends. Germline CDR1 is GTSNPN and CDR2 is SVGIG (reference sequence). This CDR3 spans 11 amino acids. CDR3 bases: TGTGCCTGGAGCAGGGGTCTTGAAGCTTTCTTT. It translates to CAWSRGLEAFF.

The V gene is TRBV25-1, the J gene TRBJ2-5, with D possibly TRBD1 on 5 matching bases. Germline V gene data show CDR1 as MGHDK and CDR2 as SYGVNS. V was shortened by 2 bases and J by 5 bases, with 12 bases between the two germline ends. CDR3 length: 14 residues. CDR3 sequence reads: CASSEADSRETQYF. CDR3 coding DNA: TGTGCCAGCAGTGAAGCAGACAGTAGGGAGACCCAGTACTTC.

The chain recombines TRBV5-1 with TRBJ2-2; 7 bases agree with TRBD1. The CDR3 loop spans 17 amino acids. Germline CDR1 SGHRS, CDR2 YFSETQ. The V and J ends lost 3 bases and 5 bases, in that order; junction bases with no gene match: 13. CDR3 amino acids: CASSSDQGVTLTGELFF. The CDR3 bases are TGCGCCAGCAGCTCGGACCAGGGGGTAACTCTAACCGGGGAGCTGTTTTTT.

The CDR3 reads CASSEVRSQAFF. In nucleotides, the CDR3 is TGTGCCAGCAGTGAAGTCCGGAGCCAGGCTTTCTTT. The chain combines TRBV6-1 with TRBJ1-1; D gene ambiguous. Trimming pared 1 base from V and 11 bases from J, leaving 11 bases between. From germline, CDR1 is MNHNS and CDR2 SASEGT. The CDR3 extends over 12 amino acids.